The clone carrying this T cell receptor beta chain occurred a few times. Some clones are missing from TCRdb's copy, which holds only in-frame ones; the method was immunoSEQ multiplex PCR. This table holds about 110,000 clones, 65% to 90% found once. The CDR3 loop spans 14 amino acids. Trimming left V 4 bases short and J 4 bases short, with 14 bases between. Germline-derived CDR1 and CDR2 are SGHRS and YFSETQ. This sample was included in a study of blood T cell repertoires in COVID-19. This receptor was identified in an elderly man with acute or convalescent COVID-19. The V call is TRBV5-1, the J call TRBJ1-1; perhaps TRBD1 as D (5 bases). The specimen sequenced was peripheral blood. The CDR3 is CASSKTGPFTEAFF. The CDR3 nucleotides are TGCGCCAGCAGCAAAACAGGTCCCTTCACTGAAGCTTTCTTT.